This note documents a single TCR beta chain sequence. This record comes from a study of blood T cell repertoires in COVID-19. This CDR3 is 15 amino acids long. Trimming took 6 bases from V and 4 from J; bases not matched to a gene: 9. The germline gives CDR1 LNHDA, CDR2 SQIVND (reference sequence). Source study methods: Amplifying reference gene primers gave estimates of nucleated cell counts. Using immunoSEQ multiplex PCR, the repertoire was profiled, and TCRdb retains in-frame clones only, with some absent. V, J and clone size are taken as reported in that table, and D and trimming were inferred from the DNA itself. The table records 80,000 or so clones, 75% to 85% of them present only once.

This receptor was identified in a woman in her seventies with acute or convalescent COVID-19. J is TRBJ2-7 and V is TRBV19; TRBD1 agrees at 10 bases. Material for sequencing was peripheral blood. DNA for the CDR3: TGTGCCAGTAGCGCCGGGACAGGGGACTATTACGAGCAGTACTTC. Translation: CASSAGTGDYYEQYF.